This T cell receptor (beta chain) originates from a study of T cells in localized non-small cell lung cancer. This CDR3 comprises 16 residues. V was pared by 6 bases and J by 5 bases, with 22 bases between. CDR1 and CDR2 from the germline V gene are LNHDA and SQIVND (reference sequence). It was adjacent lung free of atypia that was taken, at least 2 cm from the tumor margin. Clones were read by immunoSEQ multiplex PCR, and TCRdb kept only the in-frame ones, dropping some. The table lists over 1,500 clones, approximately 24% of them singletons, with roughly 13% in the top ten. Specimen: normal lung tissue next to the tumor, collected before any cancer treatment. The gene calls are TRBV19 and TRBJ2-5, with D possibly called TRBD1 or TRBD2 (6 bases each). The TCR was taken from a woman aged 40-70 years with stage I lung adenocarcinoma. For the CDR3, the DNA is TGTGCCAGTAGCCCGATGGGGGGCGGCAGTAGCGAGACCCAGTACTTC. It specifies CASSPMGGGSSETQYF.